The source of this T cell receptor (beta chain) is a study of beta chain features in type 1 diabetes. The study, taken as a whole, reports: Shortening that was moderate but significant affected the TCRB CDR3s of Type 1 diabetes patients in all four CD4+ subsets.

The sequenced template was cDNA made from the entire isolated RNA. The average output of naive, central memory and regulatory T cell samples was several million reads. Only in-frame clones appear in the TCRdb table, and some are missing; sequencing was by immunoSEQ multiplex PCR. This sample has hundreds of thousands of clones; roughly an eighth occur once, and the top ten carry less than 0.025%. CD45RO/CCR7/CD25/CD127/CD95/CD27 staining was used to isolate CD4+ naive, central memory, regulatory and stem cell-like memory cells by sorting. J was trimmed by 3 bases and V by 4 bases; bases with no gene match: 6. The CDR3 has 15 amino acids. Germline V gives CDR1 MDHEN, CDR2 SYDVKM. Points on this clone: Its target is not known.

The sequenced sample was naive CD4+ T cells from blood. This TCR was recovered from a man between 18 and 29 years old with type 1 diabetes. The chain recombines TRBV28 with TRBJ2-1; the match to TRBD2 covers 7 bases. The CDR3 region has the DNA TGTGCCAGCAGTTATGCGGGGGATATCTACAATGAGCAGTTCTTC. Protein product: CASSYAGDIYNEQFF.